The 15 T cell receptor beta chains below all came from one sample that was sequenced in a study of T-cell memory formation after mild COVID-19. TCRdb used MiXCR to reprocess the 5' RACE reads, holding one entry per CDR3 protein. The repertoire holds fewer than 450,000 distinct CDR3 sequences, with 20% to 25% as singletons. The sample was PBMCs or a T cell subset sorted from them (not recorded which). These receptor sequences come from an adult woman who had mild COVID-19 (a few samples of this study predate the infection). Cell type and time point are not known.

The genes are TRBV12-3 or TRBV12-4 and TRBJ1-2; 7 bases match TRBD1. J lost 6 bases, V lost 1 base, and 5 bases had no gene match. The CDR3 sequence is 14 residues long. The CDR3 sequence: CASSLGQGVNGYTF. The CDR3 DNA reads TGTGCCAGCAGTTTAGGCCAGGGGGTGAATGGCTACACCTTC.

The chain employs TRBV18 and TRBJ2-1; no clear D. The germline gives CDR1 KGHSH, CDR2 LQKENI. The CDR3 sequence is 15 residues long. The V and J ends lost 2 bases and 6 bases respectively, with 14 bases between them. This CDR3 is CASSPGSTISNEQFF. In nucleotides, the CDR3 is TGTGCCAGCTCACCAGGTAGCACTATAAGCAATGAGCAGTTCTTC.

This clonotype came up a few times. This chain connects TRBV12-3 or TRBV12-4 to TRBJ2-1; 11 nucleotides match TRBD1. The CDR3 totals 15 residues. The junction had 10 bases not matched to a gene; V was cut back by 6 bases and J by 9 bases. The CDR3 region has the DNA TGTGCCAGCAGCGACGGACAGGGGGCCTCCGGTGAGCAGTTCTTC. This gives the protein CASSDGQGASGEQFF.

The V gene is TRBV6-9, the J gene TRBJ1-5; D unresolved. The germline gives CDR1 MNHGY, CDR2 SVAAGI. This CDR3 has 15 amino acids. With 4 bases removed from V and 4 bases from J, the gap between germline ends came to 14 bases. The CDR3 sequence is CASSSDRIKNQPQHF. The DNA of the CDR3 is TGTGCCAGCAGTTCAGACCGTATCAAAAATCAGCCCCAGCATTTT.

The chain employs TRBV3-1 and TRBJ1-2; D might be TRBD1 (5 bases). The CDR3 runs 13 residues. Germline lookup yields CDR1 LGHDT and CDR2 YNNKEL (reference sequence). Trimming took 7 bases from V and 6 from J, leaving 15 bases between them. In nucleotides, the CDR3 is TGTGCCAGCAACCTTCGGGGGGTTGATGGCTACACCTTC. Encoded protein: CASNLRGVDGYTF.

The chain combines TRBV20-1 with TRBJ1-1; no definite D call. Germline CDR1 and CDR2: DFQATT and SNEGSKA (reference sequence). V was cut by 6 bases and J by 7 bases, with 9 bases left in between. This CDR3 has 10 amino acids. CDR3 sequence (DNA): TGCAGTGCCCAGACATATGAAGCTTTCTTT. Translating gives CSAQTYEAFF.

CDR3 region: CSTSLGGAAYNEQFF. The DNA for the CDR3 is TGCAGCACATCCCTGGGGGGGGCAGCCTACAATGAGCAGTTCTTC. The chain couples TRBV29-1 to TRBJ2-1; maybe TRBD2 (7 bases). Germline V gene lookup returns CDR1 SQVTM and CDR2 ANQGSEA. The V gene lost 8 bases and the J gene lost 2 bases, with 19 bases spanning the gap. The CDR3 is 15 amino acids.

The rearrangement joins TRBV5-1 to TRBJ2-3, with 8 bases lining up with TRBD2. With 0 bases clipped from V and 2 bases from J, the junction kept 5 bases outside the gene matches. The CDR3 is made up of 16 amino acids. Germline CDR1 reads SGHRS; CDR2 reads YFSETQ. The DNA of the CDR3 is TGCGCCAGCAGCTTGGCATTAGCGGGGAACACAGATACGCAGTATTTT. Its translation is CASSLALAGNTDTQYF.

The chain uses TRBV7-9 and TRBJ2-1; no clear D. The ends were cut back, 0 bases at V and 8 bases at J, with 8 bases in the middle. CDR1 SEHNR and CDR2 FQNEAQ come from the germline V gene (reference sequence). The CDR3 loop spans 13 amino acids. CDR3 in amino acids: CASSLAVPDEQFF. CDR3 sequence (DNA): TGTGCCAGCAGCTTAGCGGTTCCGGATGAGCAGTTCTTC.

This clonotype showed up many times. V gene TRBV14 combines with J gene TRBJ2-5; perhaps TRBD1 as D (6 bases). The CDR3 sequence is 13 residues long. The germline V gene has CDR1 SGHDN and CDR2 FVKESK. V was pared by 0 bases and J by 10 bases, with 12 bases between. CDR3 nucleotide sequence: TGTGCCAGCAGCCAAGATCAGGGGACCAGCCAGTACTTC. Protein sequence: CASSQDQGTSQYF.

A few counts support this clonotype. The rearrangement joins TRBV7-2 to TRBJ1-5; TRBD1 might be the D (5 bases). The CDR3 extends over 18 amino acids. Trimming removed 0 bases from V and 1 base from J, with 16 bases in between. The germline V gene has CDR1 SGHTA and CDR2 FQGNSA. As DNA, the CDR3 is TGTGCCAGCAGCTTAGCGGACGCTCGAAGGGGAAGCAATCAGCCCCAGCATTTT. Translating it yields CASSLADARRGSNQPQHF. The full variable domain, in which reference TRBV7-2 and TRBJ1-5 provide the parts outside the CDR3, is GAGVSQSPSNKVTEKGKDVELRCDPISGHTALYWYRQSLGQGLEFLIYFQGNSAPDKSGLPSDRFSAERTGGSVSTLTIQRTQQEDSAVYLCASSLADARRGSNQPQHFGDGTRLSIL.

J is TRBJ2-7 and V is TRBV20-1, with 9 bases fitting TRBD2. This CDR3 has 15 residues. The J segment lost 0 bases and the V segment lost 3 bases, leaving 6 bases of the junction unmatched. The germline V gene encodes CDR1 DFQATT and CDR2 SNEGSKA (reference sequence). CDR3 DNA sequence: TGCAGTGCTAGTAGTATAGCGGGAGACTCCTACGAGCAGTACTTC. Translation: CSASSIAGDSYEQYF.

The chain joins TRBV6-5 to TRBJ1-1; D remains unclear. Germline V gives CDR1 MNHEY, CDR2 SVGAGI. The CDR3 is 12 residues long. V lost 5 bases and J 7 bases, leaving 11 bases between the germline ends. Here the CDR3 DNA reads TGTGCCAGCAGTACTAGGCGGGGTGAAGCTTTCTTT. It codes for CASSTRRGEAFF.

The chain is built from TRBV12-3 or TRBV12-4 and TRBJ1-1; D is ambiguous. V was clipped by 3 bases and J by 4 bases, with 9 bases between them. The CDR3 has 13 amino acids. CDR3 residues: CASSLSGTTEAFF. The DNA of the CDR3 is TGTGCCAGCAGTTTGTCGGGAACCACTGAAGCTTTCTTT.

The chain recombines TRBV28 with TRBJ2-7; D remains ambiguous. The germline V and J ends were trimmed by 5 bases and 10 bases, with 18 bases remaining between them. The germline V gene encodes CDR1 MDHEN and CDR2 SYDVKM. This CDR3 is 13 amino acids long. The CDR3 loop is CASSPPAMNGQYF. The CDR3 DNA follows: TGTGCCAGCAGTCCCCCGGCGATGAACGGACAGTACTTC.